This entry lists 5 T cell receptor beta chains sequenced from one sample in a study of regulatory T cells in long-lasting Graves disease. Building the TCR beta libraries relied on iRepertoire HTBI primers, and CDR3 regions underwent Arm-PCR. TCRdb reprocessed the multiplex PCR reads with MiXCR, giving one entry per CDR3 protein. Here the sample spans about 460,000 distinct CDR3 sequences, around a fifth being singletons. Time point given: persistent/refractory GD, antithyroid drugs over 5 years with positive TRAb. The TCR library was made from RNA extracted from PBMCs. The sample consisted of peripheral blood mononuclear cells (PBMCs), taken when the disease was refractory, from a patient treated with antithyroid drugs. These receptors were collected from a female donor with Graves disease.

The CDR3 region is CSAPPQDRGLYGYTF. The CDR3 DNA reads TGCAGTGCCCCGCCCCAGGACAGGGGGCTCTATGGCTACACCTTC. This sequence joins TRBV20-1 and TRBJ1-2, with 11 nucleotides matching TRBD1. Germline values: CDR1 DFQATT, CDR2 SNEGSKA (reference sequence). Losses at the gene ends were 6 bases for V and 4 bases for J; bases not matched to a gene: 10. CDR3 length: 15 amino acids.

The chain uses TRBV24-1 and TRBJ2-2; a possible D gene is TRBD1 (5 bases). Germline V CDR1 and CDR2: KGHDR, SFDVKD. The CDR3 loop spans 15 amino acids. Trimming left V 5 bases short and J 6 bases short, with 15 bases between. CDR3 sequence reads: CATSGSGAPAGELFF. The CDR3 DNA sequence: TGTGCCACCAGTGGAAGTGGGGCCCCCGCCGGGGAGCTGTTTTTT.

The rearrangement links TRBV6-5 to TRBJ1-5; a possible D gene is TRBD1 (5 bases). Germline assignment: CDR1 MNHEY and CDR2 SVGAGI. The CDR3 contains 14 residues. Trimming left V 2 bases short and J 7 bases short, with 12 bases between. The CDR3 sequence is CASSYGEGKQPQHF. DNA for the CDR3: TGTGCCAGCAGTTACGGGGAGGGGAAACAGCCCCAGCATTTT.

This clonotype was observed a few times. The V and J genes are TRBV30 and TRBJ1-1; tentatively, D is TRBD1 (6 bases). There are 14 residues in the CDR3. The germline V and J ends were trimmed by 2 bases and 4 bases, with 14 bases remaining between them. CDR1 and CDR2 (germline): GTSNPN, SVGIG (reference sequence). CDR3 sequence reads: CAWSTGGPGTEAFF. In DNA, the CDR3 is TGTGCCTGGAGTACCGGGGGGCCAGGCACTGAAGCTTTCTTT.

This clonotype has a handful of counts. The chain uses TRBV2 and TRBJ1-5; D ambiguous. Trimming stripped 8 bases from V and 5 bases from J, with 7 bases between. The CDR3 runs 11 residues. CDR1 is SNHLY and CDR2 is FYNNEI in the germline V gene. The CDR3: CASGQYQPQHF. For the CDR3, the DNA is TGTGCCAGCGGGCAGTATCAGCCCCAGCATTTT.